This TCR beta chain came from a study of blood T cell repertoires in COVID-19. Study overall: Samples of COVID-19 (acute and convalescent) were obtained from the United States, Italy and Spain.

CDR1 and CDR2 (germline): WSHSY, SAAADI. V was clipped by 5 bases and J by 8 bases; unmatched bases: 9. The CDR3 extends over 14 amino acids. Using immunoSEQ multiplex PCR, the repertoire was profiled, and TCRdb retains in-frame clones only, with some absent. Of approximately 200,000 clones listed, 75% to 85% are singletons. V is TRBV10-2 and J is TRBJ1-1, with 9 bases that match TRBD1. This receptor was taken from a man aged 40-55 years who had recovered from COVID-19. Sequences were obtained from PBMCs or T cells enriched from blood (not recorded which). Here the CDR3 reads CASSSPHGQGEAFF. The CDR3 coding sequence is TGCGCCAGCAGTAGTCCACATGGACAGGGGGAAGCTTTCTTT.